These 24 T cell receptor beta chains came from one sample sequenced in a study of cytomegalovirus exposure and HLA in healthy donors. Some clones are missing from TCRdb's copy, which holds only in-frame ones; the method was immunoSEQ multiplex PCR. This table holds some 130,000 clones, roughly nine tenths found once. The sample was PBMCs. The receptors shown here come from a woman between 18 and 29 years old in good health and CMV-seronegative.

This clone has ten or more counts. The chain links TRBV6-4 to TRBJ2-3, with 9 bases lining up with TRBD1. Germline CDR1 is MRHNA and CDR2 is SNTAGT. Trimming took 5 bases from V and 4 from J; bases not matched to a gene: 7. The CDR3 runs 15 residues. The CDR3 sequence: CASSFGTGGADTQYF. The CDR3 DNA reads TGTGCCAGCAGTTTCGGCACAGGGGGCGCAGATACGCAGTATTTT.

Turning to this clone: The junction and the germline gene differ at one end; a read error may be behind it. Other DNA variants within this sample encode the same CDR3. The chain couples TRBV18 to TRBJ1-2, with unresolved D. CDR3 length equals 15 residues. Germline CDR1 is KGHSH and CDR2 is LQKENI. This CDR3 is CASSPSSGFSYGYTF. The DNA of the CDR3 is TGTGCTAGCTCACCGTCCTCAGGTTTTAGCTATGGCTACACCTTC. The full variable domain, in which reference TRBV18 and TRBJ1-2 provide the parts outside the CDR3, is NAGVMQNPRHLVRRRGQEARLRCSPMKGHSHVYWYRQLPEEGLKFMVYLQKENIIDESGMPKERFSAEFPKEGPSILRIQQVVRGDSAAYFCASSPSSGFSYGYTFGSGTRLTVV.

The chain uses TRBV16 and TRBJ1-1, with 7 bases identical to TRBD1. The CDR3 is made up of 16 amino acids. The trim removed 2 bases at V and 6 bases at J, leaving 12 bases unmatched. Germline V gene sequence: CDR1 KGHSY, CDR2 FQNENV. CDR3 protein: CASSQRKQGLFAEAFF. CDR3 coding DNA: TGTGCCAGCAGCCAACGAAAACAGGGGTTGTTCGCTGAAGCTTTCTTT.

The genes are TRBV9 and TRBJ1-2; D is perhaps TRBD1 (5 bases). This CDR3 is built from 15 residues. V gave up 0 bases and J gave up 1 base, with 10 bases separating them. Germline lookup yields CDR1 SGDLS and CDR2 YYNGEE. CDR3 in DNA: TGTGCCAGCAGCGTAGAGGGTAGGGGTAACTATGGCTACACCTTC. It codes for CASSVEGRGNYGYTF.

The chain combines TRBV5-1 with TRBJ1-4, with D unclear. Germline V gene lookup returns CDR1 SGHRS and CDR2 YFSETQ. V lost 1 base to trimming and J lost 6 bases, with 19 bases between them. This CDR3 has 17 amino acids. The CDR3 DNA reads TGCGCCAGCAGCTTGAATCCATTGGGAGTAGTGGATGAAAAACTGTTTTTT. Translating it yields CASSLNPLGVVDEKLFF.

CDR3 sequence reads: CASSLVRGDTEAFF. CDR3 nucleotide sequence: TGTGCCAGCAGCTTAGTCAGGGGCGACACTGAAGCTTTCTTT. V usage is TRBV11-1 and J usage is TRBJ1-1; D is perhaps TRBD1 (6 bases). V lost 1 base to trimming and J lost 3 bases, with 9 bases between them. Germline V gene lookup returns CDR1 SGHAT and CDR2 FQDESV (reference sequence). This CDR3 has 14 amino acids.

V gene TRBV28 combines with J gene TRBJ1-5; 8 bases agree with TRBD1. After removal of 4 bases from V and 3 bases from J, the junction contained 5 bases not matched to a gene. CDR1 MDHEN and CDR2 SYDVKM come from the germline V gene. The CDR3 totals 15 residues. The CDR3 nucleotides are TGTGCCAGCAGTTCCCGACAGGGGTACAATCAGCCCCAGCATTTT. It is translated as CASSSRQGYNQPQHF.

Concerning this clone: The sample contains more than one DNA sequence encoding this CDR3. V is TRBV5-6 and J is TRBJ1-5, with no clear D. The CDR3 totals 13 residues. In germline, CDR1 is SGHDT, CDR2 YYEEEE. Trimming pared 0 bases from V and 4 bases from J, leaving 5 bases between. CDR3 nucleotide sequence: TGTGCCAGCAGCTTGGCAGGAAATCAGCCCCAGCATTTT. Encoded protein: CASSLAGNQPQHF.

This clone was seen a few times. The V call is TRBV18, the J call TRBJ2-1; D is unclear. Looked up from germline, CDR1 is KGHSH and CDR2 is LQKENI. The length of the CDR3 is 13 residues. V lost 2 bases, J lost 4 bases, and 6 bases lay in between. The CDR3 DNA is TGTGCCAGCTCACCAAATCAGTACAATGAGCAGTTCTTC. Translation: CASSPNQYNEQFF.

The V gene is TRBV6-5, the J gene TRBJ1-2; the match to TRBD1 covers 7 bases. There are 16 residues in the CDR3. V trimming: 0 bases; J trimming: 2 bases; junction bases outside the gene matches: 6. Germline V lookup: CDR1 MNHEY, CDR2 SVGAGI. This CDR3 reads CASSYSRGQANYGYTF. In DNA form, the CDR3 reads TGTGCCAGCAGTTACTCGAGGGGGCAGGCGAACTATGGCTACACCTTC.

This clone was seen more than once but under ten times. The chain recombines TRBV4-1 with TRBJ2-7; 10 nucleotides align to TRBD2. The CDR3 is made up of 15 amino acids. The ends lost 4 bases at V and 1 base at J; junction bases unmatched: 4. Germline values: CDR1 MGHRA, CDR2 YSYEKL. The CDR3 DNA reads as TGCGCCAGCAGCCCCTATAGCGGGGGGTCCTACGAGCAGTACTTC. Its translation: CASSPYSGGSYEQYF.

The rearrangement links TRBV19 to TRBJ1-5, with D uncertain. The V end was cut by 7 bases, the J end by 7 bases, with 20 bases between. Looked up from germline, CDR1 is LNHDA and CDR2 is SQIVND (reference sequence). The CDR3 runs 15 residues. CDR3 loop: CASIPSSARLQPQHF. DNA of the CDR3: TGTGCCAGTATCCCCTCAAGCGCTCGTCTCCAGCCCCAGCATTTT.

This clone was counted only a few times. The chain employs TRBV5-5 and TRBJ2-7; 7 nucleotides line up with TRBD1. After removal of 5 bases from V and 1 base from J, the junction contained 6 bases not matched to a gene. The CDR3 contains 14 residues. Germline V gene data show CDR1 as SGHKS and CDR2 as YYEKEE (reference sequence). The CDR3 DNA follows: TGTGCCAGCAGTGAGACGGGACAGTCCTACGAGCAGTACTTC. It translates to CASSETGQSYEQYF.

This chain links TRBV7-9 with TRBJ1-4, with TRBD1 matching 10 bases. V dropped 5 bases and J dropped 8; count of bases not matched to a gene: 17. Germline lookup yields CDR1 SEHNR and CDR2 FQNEAQ (reference sequence). The CDR3 has 18 residues. CDR3 in amino acids: CASSPGFGTGVPEEKLFF. Here the CDR3 DNA reads TGTGCCAGCAGCCCGGGGTTCGGGACAGGGGTTCCGGAGGAAAAACTGTTTTTT.

The J gene is TRBJ2-3, the V gene TRBV29-1, with a possible D match to TRBD1 (6 bases). Germline loops: CDR1 SQVTM, CDR2 ANQGSEA. V was clipped by 4 bases and J by 5 bases, with 13 bases between them. The CDR3 consists of 13 residues. CDR3 loop: CSVVVGAGDTQYF. As DNA, the CDR3 is TGCAGCGTTGTCGTGGGGGCAGGAGATACGCAGTATTTT.

V and J are TRBV19 and TRBJ1-1, with 8 bases identical to TRBD1. The CDR3 runs to 15 residues. Trimming took 5 bases from V and 3 from J; bases not matched to a gene: 8. Per germline, CDR1 LNHDA and CDR2 SQIVND (reference sequence). Here the CDR3 DNA reads TGTGCCAGTAGTCCCGGACAGGGCGGATACACTGAAGCTTTCTTT. It encodes CASSPGQGGYTEAFF.

V is TRBV5-1 and J is TRBJ2-3, with D possibly matching TRBD1 (7 bases). Germline loops: CDR1 SGHRS, CDR2 YFSETQ. V was cut by 1 base and J by 1 base, with 19 bases left in between. The CDR3 totals 18 residues. The chain's CDR3 is CASSLRPRAGTGTDTQYF. The CDR3 DNA reads TGCGCCAGCAGCTTGAGACCACGTGCGGGGACAGGCACAGATACGCAGTATTTT.

The V and J genes are TRBV4-2 and TRBJ1-3; 8 positions match TRBD1. This CDR3 is built from 16 residues. CDR1 is LGHNA and CDR2 is YNFKEQ in the germline V gene. V was clipped by 7 bases and J by 3 bases; unmatched bases: 11. The CDR3 nucleotides are TGTGCCAGCACCCCAAGGACAGGGCTATTTGGAAACACCATATATTTT. Amino acid sequence: CASTPRTGLFGNTIYF.

The J gene is TRBJ2-3, the V gene TRBV11-2; 7 nucleotides match TRBD1. The CDR3 runs 14 residues. V lost 4 bases to trimming and J lost 1 base; unmatched junction nucleotides: 2. CDR1 and CDR2 (germline): SGHAT, FQNNGV. CDR3 nucleotide sequence: TGTGCCAGCAGCTCAGACAGGGGCACAGATACGCAGTATTTT. This translates into CASSSDRGTDTQYF.

V and J are TRBV5-1 and TRBJ1-2; 9 nucleotides agree with TRBD1. With 4 bases clipped from V and 7 bases from J, the junction kept 8 bases outside the gene matches. Germline CDR1 and CDR2: SGHRS and YFSETQ. CDR3 size: 14 residues. Written as DNA, the CDR3 is TGCGCCAGCAGCAGCGGGACAGGGAGGGTTGGCTACACCTTC. This translates into CASSSGTGRVGYTF. Based on the CDR3 plus reference TRBV5-1 and TRBJ1-2, the full variable domain is KAGVTQTPRYLIKTRGQQVTLSCSPISGHRSVSWYQQTPGQGLQFLFEYFSETQRNKGNFPGRFSGRQFSNSRSEMNVSTLELGDSALYLCASSSGTGRVGYTFGSGTRLTVV.

This clone was seen just once. The chain recombines TRBV5-6 with TRBJ1-3; D gene ambiguous. CDR1 and CDR2 from the germline V gene are SGHDT and YYEEEE. The CDR3 is 16 residues long. V was shortened by 1 base and J by 4 bases, with 15 bases between the two germline ends. The CDR3 sequence: CASSLQYPRGGNTIYF. The CDR3, as DNA: TGTGCCAGCAGCTTGCAATACCCCCGAGGGGGAAACACCATATATTTT. The variable domain in full, completed from reference TRBV5-6 and TRBJ1-3, reads DAGVTQSPTHLIKTRGQQVTLRCSPKSGHDTVSWYQQALGQGPQFIFQYYEEEERQRGNFPDRFSGHQFPNYSSELNVNALLLGDSALYLCASSLQYPRGGNTIYFGEGSWLTVV.

This clone showed up just a few times. The DNA for the CDR3 is TGCGCCAGCAGCTTGTTGACGGGAGGGGAACGGACCCAGTACTTC. Its translation: CASSLLTGGERTQYF. This chain joins TRBV5-1 and TRBJ2-5; 8 bases line up with TRBD2. This CDR3 has 15 residues. The germline V gene encodes CDR1 SGHRS and CDR2 YFSETQ. Trimming removed 1 base from V and 7 bases from J; junction bases left unmatched: 9.

The V call is TRBV27, the J call TRBJ2-5; D possibly corresponds to TRBD2 (5 bases). V was clipped by 5 bases and J by 4 bases, with 8 bases between them. This CDR3 region has 12 residues. Germline assignment: CDR1 MNHEY and CDR2 SMNVEV (reference sequence). The CDR3 DNA follows: TGTGCCAGCAGTCCCGAGGGAGAGACCCAGTACTTC. Its translation: CASSPEGETQYF.

V and J are TRBV6-5 and TRBJ1-2, with 7 bases fitting TRBD1. This CDR3 region has 12 residues. Per germline, CDR1 MNHEY and CDR2 SVGAGI. With 6 bases clipped from V and 4 bases from J, the junction kept 2 bases outside the gene matches. The CDR3 protein is CASRQGTYGYTF. Here the CDR3 DNA reads TGTGCCAGCAGACAGGGGACCTATGGCTACACCTTC.